This TCR beta chain was sequenced for a study of shared T cell receptors in the human thymus. Profiled with immunoSEQ multiplex PCR; TCRdb holds only in-frame clones, not every one. Of about 660,000 clones listed, around 87% are singletons. These records were also assigned to another study, of human thymus T cells. From that study: Surgeons resected thymus tissue during corrective heart surgery. Apparent skewing of V and J gene usage characterized both thymic and blood repertoires. Unrelated individuals had highly overlapping thymic repertoires, as reported in related research.

The clonotype was recovered from a boy in the first two years of life with a congenital heart defect. Material for sequencing was thymocytes.

Here the CDR3 reads CASSIVPRQAGTFTDTQYF. The CDR3 DNA follows: TGTGCCAGCAGTATAGTGCCGAGACAAGCGGGGACTTTCACAGATACGCAGTATTTT. The V call is TRBV27, the J call TRBJ2-3, with 7 bases matching TRBD2. Looked up from germline, CDR1 is MNHEY and CDR2 is SMNVEV (reference sequence). The V gene end was trimmed by 5 bases and the J gene end by 2 bases; junction bases not matched to a gene: 19. CDR3 size: 19 residues.